What follows are 20 T cell receptor beta chains derived from one specimen sequenced in a study of shared clonotypes between healthy human individuals. Clones were read by immunoSEQ multiplex PCR, and TCRdb kept only the in-frame ones, dropping some. In the table there are 2.5 million or so clones, roughly 92% of which are singletons. The specimen sequenced was naive CD4+ T cells sorted from blood. Subset given: CD45RA+ positively selected. These receptor sequences come from a man between 18 and 35 years old in good health.

This clone was seen only once. J is TRBJ2-3 and V is TRBV5-4; D is ambiguous. V dropped 2 bases and J dropped 2 bases, with 9 bases sitting between them. The CDR3 runs to 14 residues. Germline CDR1 reads SGHNT; CDR2 reads YYREEE (reference sequence). The CDR3 loop reads CASSFSIDTDTQYF. Here the CDR3 DNA reads TGTGCCAGCAGCTTTTCTATCGACACAGATACGCAGTATTTT.

This chain uses TRBV6-5 with TRBJ1-2; tentative D call: TRBD1 (6 bases). The CDR3 totals 15 residues. Germline V gene sequence: CDR1 MNHEY, CDR2 SVGAGI. Trimming cost V 6 bases and J 4 bases, with 18 bases left between them. Written as DNA, the CDR3 is TGTGCCAGCAGATACGGGACAAACCTAGTCTATGGCTACACCTTC. Protein product: CASRYGTNLVYGYTF.

This rearrangement joins TRBV6-6 to TRBJ1-1, with D hard to call. From germline, CDR1 is MNHNY and CDR2 SVGAGI (reference sequence). The CDR3 contains 14 residues. Trimming left V 4 bases short and J 6 bases short, with 15 bases between. DNA of the CDR3: TGTGCCAGCAGTTCCGCCCGGGCAGGCGCTGAAGCTTTCTTT. This gives the protein CASSSARAGAEAFF.

This chain links TRBV27 with TRBJ1-1, with 8 bases identical to TRBD1. V trimming: 6 bases; J trimming: 5 bases; junction bases outside the gene matches: 5. This CDR3 has 13 amino acids. Germline values: CDR1 MNHEY, CDR2 SMNVEV (reference sequence). CDR3 sequence: CASSRQGRTEAFF. CDR3 nucleotide sequence: TGTGCCAGCAGCCGACAGGGGAGGACTGAAGCTTTCTTT.

This clone was found a few times. The chain combines TRBV7-9 with TRBJ2-7, with D perhaps matching TRBD1 (7 bases). V was shortened by 1 base and J by 6 bases, with 13 bases between the two germline ends. The CDR3 sequence is 14 residues long. The V gene's germline CDR1 is SEHNR and CDR2 FQNEAQ (reference sequence). The CDR3: CASSLDGGTVEQYF. The CDR3, as DNA: TGTGCCAGCAGCTTAGATGGAGGGACAGTCGAGCAGTACTTC.

This sequence joins TRBV28 and TRBJ2-7; D is perhaps TRBD2 (5 bases). Between the trimmed V and J ends, which lost 6 bases and 1 base, there was a span of 13 bases. Germline lookup yields CDR1 MDHEN and CDR2 SYDVKM. This CDR3 spans 14 amino acids. The CDR3 loop is CASRSYGISYEQYF. The CDR3 DNA is TGTGCCAGCAGATCGTACGGGATTTCCTACGAGCAGTACTTC.

This clone is a singleton in its sample. Other nucleotide sequences in the sample specify the same CDR3. The chain uses TRBV6-5 and TRBJ2-2; D remains ambiguous. CDR3 length: 12 residues. The V gene lost 0 bases and the J gene lost 7 bases, with 3 bases spanning the gap. The V gene's germline CDR1 is MNHEY and CDR2 SVGAGI. The CDR3 sequence: CASSYSIGELFF. DNA for the CDR3: TGTGCCAGCAGTTACTCGATCGGGGAGCTGTTTTTT.

To note about this clone: Other DNA sequences in this specimen translate into the identical CDR3. CDR3 region: CASSLGGPYEQYF. DNA of the CDR3: TGTGCCAGCAGCTTAGGGGGCCCCTACGAGCAGTACTTC. The rearrangement uses TRBV11-3 and TRBJ2-7, with a weak D call TRBD1 (5 bases). CDR1 and CDR2 (germline): SGHNT, YENEEA. Trimming took off 1 base at V and 2 bases at J, with 6 bases between the two ends. This CDR3 is 13 amino acids long.

V is TRBV10-3 and J is TRBJ2-7, with 9 bases matching TRBD1. The germline V gene encodes CDR1 ENHRY and CDR2 SYGVKD. Losses at the gene ends were 8 bases for V and 2 bases for J; bases not matched to a gene: 7. There are 14 residues in the CDR3. CDR3 in amino acids: CAIASGQGTYEQYF. DNA for the CDR3: TGTGCCATCGCCTCAGGACAGGGGACCTACGAGCAGTACTTC.

The V gene is TRBV10-1, the J gene TRBJ1-1; maybe TRBD1 (6 bases). Trimming removed 6 bases at V and 4 bases at J, with 18 bases between. CDR3 length: 15 residues. Germline V gene sequence: CDR1 WNHNN, CDR2 SYGVQD (reference sequence). The CDR3 protein is CASSDTGQPFTEAFF. In DNA form, the CDR3 reads TGCGCCAGCAGCGATACGGGACAACCTTTCACTGAAGCTTTCTTT.

The rearrangement uses TRBV19 and TRBJ2-3; the match to TRBD2 covers 7 bases. V was clipped by 7 bases and J by 3 bases; unmatched bases: 7. CDR3 length: 14 residues. Germline values: CDR1 LNHDA, CDR2 SQIVND (reference sequence). CDR3 coding DNA: TGTGCCAGTACCGACGGGCGGGGGACAGATACGCAGTATTTT. This translates into CASTDGRGTDTQYF.

This chain joins TRBV13 and TRBJ2-3; D unclear. Germline CDR1 is PRHDT and CDR2 is FYEKMQ (reference sequence). The CDR3 length is 13 residues. Trimming took off 2 bases at V and 5 bases at J, with 8 bases between the two ends. CDR3 in DNA: TGTGCCAGCAGCTTATCCCCCCGAGATACGCAGTATTTT. Translation: CASSLSPRDTQYF. The full variable domain, rest sourced from reference TRBV13 and TRBJ2-3, is AAGVIQSPRHLIKEKRETATLKCYPIPRHDTVYWYQQGPGQDPQFLISFYEKMQSDKGSIPDRFSAQQFSDYHSELNMSSLELGDSALYFCASSLSPRDTQYFGPGTRLTVL.

The V and J genes are TRBV11-3 and TRBJ1-6; no firm D call. Germline V gene lookup returns CDR1 SGHNT and CDR2 YENEEA. This CDR3 is 13 amino acids long. V lost 6 bases and J lost 0, with 3 bases in between. As DNA, the CDR3 is TGTGCCAGCAGTCGCTCCTATAATTCACCCCTCCACTTT. It is translated as CASSRSYNSPLHF.

This clone came up a few times. The chain links TRBV6-1 to TRBJ1-6; D is ambiguous. CDR3 length equals 15 residues. The V and J ends lost 3 bases and 7 bases respectively, with 13 bases between them. CDR1 is MNHNS and CDR2 is SASEGT in the germline V gene. CDR3 protein: CASSEERIRNSPLHF. The CDR3 DNA follows: TGTGCCAGCAGTGAGGAGCGCATCAGGAATTCACCCCTCCACTTT.

The V and J genes are TRBV28 and TRBJ1-5, with 10 bases fitting TRBD1. The CDR3 loop spans 18 amino acids. Germline values: CDR1 MDHEN, CDR2 SYDVKM. Unmatched junction bases numbered 14, after V lost 2 bases and J lost 7 bases. CDR3 amino acids: CASSLLRQGARLFQPQHF. CDR3 DNA sequence: TGTGCCAGCAGTTTACTCCGACAGGGGGCACGTCTCTTCCAGCCCCAGCATTTT.

The sample holds one count of this clone. This chain links TRBV7-2 with TRBJ2-7, with D tentatively TRBD2 (5 bases). In germline, CDR1 is SGHTA, CDR2 FQGNSA. V lost 1 base, J lost 6 bases, and 10 bases lay in between. The CDR3 is made up of 13 amino acids. The chain's CDR3 is CASSLGAVGEQYF. CDR3 coding DNA: TGTGCCAGCAGCTTAGGAGCGGTAGGCGAGCAGTACTTC.

J is TRBJ1-1 and V is TRBV5-1, with a possible D match to TRBD1 (5 bases). V gave up 7 bases and J gave up 0 bases, with 16 bases separating them. The germline V gene has CDR1 SGHRS and CDR2 YFSETQ. The CDR3 is 15 amino acids. The DNA of the CDR3 is TGCGCCAGCCGAACGACCGGGGGAATGAACACTGAAGCTTTCTTT. Amino acid sequence: CASRTTGGMNTEAFF. Together with reference TRBV5-1 and TRBJ1-1, the CDR3 gives the full variable domain: KAGVTQTPRYLIKTRGQQVTLSCSPISGHRSVSWYQQTPGQGLQFLFEYFSETQRNKGNFPGRFSGRQFSNSRSEMNVSTLELGDSALYLCASRTTGGMNTEAFFGQGTRLTVV.

This clone has a single count. The V gene is TRBV6-1, the J gene TRBJ2-5; D may be TRBD2 (7 bases). The CDR3 runs 13 residues. CDR1 is MNHNS, CDR2 SASEGT, per germline. V was cut by 6 bases and J by 9 bases, with 17 bases left in between. CDR3 DNA sequence: TGTGCCAGCAGGACTAGCTCCTCAGGGGCCCAGTACTTC. Translating gives CASRTSSSGAQYF.

This rearrangement joins TRBV28 to TRBJ2-3, with D perhaps assigned TRBD1 or TRBD2 (5 bases each). With 8 bases removed from V and 6 bases from J, the gap between germline ends came to 12 bases. Per the germline V gene, CDR1 is MDHEN and CDR2 is SYDVKM. This CDR3 contains 12 residues. The CDR3 region is CASSWGFDTQYF. The CDR3 DNA sequence: TGTGCCAGCTCCTGGGGGTTTGATACGCAGTATTTT.

The chain combines TRBV5-1 with TRBJ2-2, with 7 bases that match TRBD1. Germline V gives CDR1 SGHRS, CDR2 YFSETQ. J was trimmed by 1 base and V by 2 bases; bases with no gene match: 5. The CDR3 spans 16 residues. The CDR3 loop is CASSLTGTVNTGELFF. Here the CDR3 DNA reads TGCGCCAGCAGCTTAACCGGGACAGTGAACACCGGGGAGCTGTTTTTT.